The rows below give T cell receptor beta chains drawn from one sample of a study of radiotherapy plus CTLA-4 blockade in lung cancer. The repertoire was sequenced with immunoSEQ multiplex PCR; TCRdb's copy has only in-frame clones and lacks some. There are about 14,000 clones in the sample; 72% occur only once, and roughly 46% lies in the top ten. The material was peripheral blood, obtained from a patient treated with radiotherapy plus ipilimumab. Receptors originate from a human donor with non-small cell lung cancer whose response to radiotherapy plus ipilimumab could not be evaluated. Both conserved end residues are part of each CDR3. D genes are given only for firm matches. Clone size is stated in some rows and not others, as once, few, many or a class when expanded.

V	J	D	size	CDR3	DNA
TRBV4-3	TRBJ2-4	TRBD2	NA	CASSQDAVAGGLIAKNIQYF	TGCGCCAGCAGCCAAGATGCGGTAGCGGGGGGCCTTATAGCCAAAAACATTCAGTACTTC
TRBV5-1	TRBJ1-6	NA	NA	CASSTGGRPETPLHF	TGCGCCAGCAGCACGGGGGGACGGCCGGAGACACCCCTCCACTTT
TRBV6-6	TRBJ1-1	NA	NA	CASNTNTRAFF	TGTGCCAGCAACACAAACACCCGAGCTTTCTTT
TRBV6-5	TRBJ1-2	NA	NA	CASTPSLNYGYTF	TGTGCCAGCACTCCTTCCCTTAACTATGGCTACACCTTC
TRBV29-1	TRBJ1-1	TRBD1	medium-sized	CSVARQGTEAFF	TGCAGCGTTGCTCGACAGGGGACTGAAGCTTTCTTT
TRBV7-3	TRBJ2-2	NA	NA	CASSLGGANTGELFF	TGTGCCAGCAGCTTGGGAGGTGCGAACACCGGGGAGCTGTTTTTT
TRBV5-1	TRBJ2-1	TRBD2	NA	CASSLEPGGSYNEQFF	TGCGCCAGCAGCTTGGAGCCGGGGGGCTCCTACAATGAGCAGTTCTTC
TRBV11-3	TRBJ2-5	TRBD1	once	CASSLRDSQETQYF	TGTGCCAGCAGCCTCCGGGACAGCCAAGAGACCCAGTACTTC
TRBV30	TRBJ2-1	NA	NA	CAWSQIQGFYLNEQFF	TGTGCCTGGAGTCAAATACAGGGTTTCTACCTAAATGAGCAGTTCTTC
TRBV19	TRBJ2-5	TRBD2	NA	CATRTSTQETQYF	TGTGCCACTCGGACTAGCACACAAGAGACCCAGTACTTC
TRBV6-5	TRBJ1-2	TRBD1	once	CASSYAGQGSGYTF	TGTGCCAGCAGTTACGCGGGACAGGGTTCTGGCTACACCTTC
TRBV27	TRBJ2-5	TRBD1	NA	CASSLRDRVETQYF	TGTGCCAGCAGCCTCAGGGACAGGGTGGAGACCCAGTACTTC
TRBV5-1	TRBJ1-2	NA	NA	CASSWGGGGLYGYTF	TGCGCCAGCAGCTGGGGAGGAGGCGGCCTCTATGGCTACACCTTC
TRBV7-3	TRBJ1-1	NA	NA	CASSLGVAGDTEAFF	TGTGCCAGCAGCTTAGGGGTCGCGGGGGACACTGAAGCTTTCTTT
TRBV7-2	TRBJ2-1	TRBD2	NA	CASSWKGLSYNEQFF	TGTGCCAGCAGCTGGAAGGGACTATCCTACAATGAGCAGTTCTTC
TRBV5-1	TRBJ1-5	TRBD1	NA	CASSLGGTGGDQPQHF	TGCGCCAGCAGCTTGGGAGGGACAGGGGGCGATCAGCCCCAGCATTTT
TRBV30	TRBJ1-5	NA	once	CAWSVGHNNQPQHF	TGTGCCTGGAGTGTAGGACACAACAATCAGCCCCAGCATTTT
TRBV6-6	TRBJ1-5	NA	NA	CASSIQESQPQHF	TGTGCCAGCAGCATACAGGAATCTCAACCCCAGCATTTT
TRBV4-3	TRBJ2-1	TRBD2	few	CASSQGTSGDYNEQFF	TGCGCCAGCAGCCAAGGGACTAGCGGGGACTACAATGAGCAGTTCTTC
TRBV29-1	TRBJ2-7	TRBD2	once	CSVETSGDFYEQYF	TGCAGCGTTGAGACTAGCGGGGATTTCTACGAGCAGTACTTC
TRBV21-1	TRBJ2-3	NA	NA	CASSKANPVGGPPDTQYF	TGTGCCAGCAGCAAAGCGAACCCGGTAGGGGGCCCCCCAGATACGCAGTATTTT
TRBV6-4	TRBJ2-3	TRBD2	NA	CASSEAGSTDTQYF	TGTGCCAGCAGTGAAGCGGGGAGCACAGATACGCAGTATTTT
TRBV18	TRBJ2-5	TRBD1	NA	CASSPLGQGAEETQYF	TGTGCCAGCTCACCACTCGGACAGGGGGCGGAAGAGACCCAGTACTTC
TRBV6-1	TRBJ2-1	TRBD1	NA	CASSLRDRGHNEQFF	TGTGCCAGCAGTCTCCGGGACAGGGGCCACAATGAGCAGTTCTTC
TRBV2	TRBJ2-3	NA	NA	CASSEDRGFPDTQYF	TGTGCCAGCAGTGAGGATAGGGGCTTCCCAGATACGCAGTATTTT
TRBV6-5	TRBJ1-1	TRBD1	NA	CASSFADRYTEAFF	TGTGCCAGCAGTTTCGCGGACAGGTACACTGAAGCTTTCTTT